The source of this T cell receptor (beta chain) is a study of OX40 agonist ivuxolimab in advanced cancers. Study outcomes and limitations: In general, CD8+ T cells held more expanded clones than CD4+ did, on average. By week 6 at 0.1 to 3.0 mg/kg, blood CD4+ and CD8+ T cells had expanded clonally.

The repertoire was sequenced with immunoSEQ multiplex PCR; TCRdb's copy has only in-frame clones and lacks some. The sample contains around 70,000 clones, about 85% of which appear only once. Blood was sampled at baseline, cycle 4 day 1, and cycle 7 day 1. The CDR3 consists of 13 residues. Germline assignment: CDR1 SGHNT and CDR2 YYREEE (reference sequence). The table lists this clone with a count of one. No antigen is known for it. At one end the junction does not follow the germline gene, possibly because of a read error. Sequenced here: CD4+ or CD8+ T cells sorted from blood, sampled in a trial of the OX40 agonist ivuxolimab. The receptor comes from an adult with an advanced solid tumor such as melanoma, head and neck, liver or kidney cancer. This rearrangement joins TRBV5-4 to TRBJ2-3; D might be TRBD2 (6 bases). CDR3 nucleotide sequence: TGTGCCAGCAGCTTAACTAGCATAGATACGCAGTATTTT. It yields the protein CASSLTSIDTQYF.